The text below deals with one T cell receptor (beta chain). Its specific antigen is unknown. No base qualities exist here, and no much larger clone lies one base off it. This record belongs to a study of T cell responses to AZD1222 COVID-19 vaccine (dated by TCRdb to the early 2020s). With regard to the full study: TCR sequencing covered about 230 trial participants: around 210 given two doses of AZD1222 and 26 given two doses of MenACWY control vaccine. Trial participants were enrolled by age into subgroups of 18-55, 56-69 and 70-plus years, and around 150, 28 and 57 TCR-sequenced participants, respectively, were included in these subgroups. Paper-wide results and their limitations: Only five to seven AZD1222 recipients were SARS-CoV-2 seropositive at baseline, limiting conclusions about previously exposed vaccinees. Vaccine-associated CD4 TCRs spanned the whole spike protein, with dominant responses in regions 160-218 and 743-854. Participants were mostly white British, with more females than males. The authors suggested clonal diversity may have been underestimated. Because no samples from the day 14 peak response were available, repertoires could be characterized only after the peak T cell response. Reportedly, close to half of the unique spike-specific TCRs recognized epitopes lying outside the regions that are mutated in the B.1.351 and B.1.1.7 variants. Spike-specific TCR breadth and depth rose significantly after two AZD1222 doses compared with day 0 and with MenACWY recipients. In the small 56-69-year group, the increase in depth fell short of significance, most likely because of low power.

The time point label for this specimen denotes: about 28 days (+/-7) after the second vaccine dose. Because spike-specific TCR depth and breadth did not differ between the two schedules, AZD1222 recipients who got a second dose at roughly 4 weeks were pooled with those who got a second dose at roughly 12 weeks. The vaccinee samples were drawn from two UK trials, COV001 and COV002, one of which was a single-blind randomized controlled phase 2/3 trial testing AZD1222 (ChAdOx1 nCoV-19) in healthy adults. For TCRbeta chain sequencing, PBMC samples were collected from trial participants at day 0 and at day 28 after the second dose. CDR1 SGHNT and CDR2 YYREEE are derived from the germline V gene (reference sequence). V gives up 4 bases and J gives up 5 bases, and the segment between their germline ends measures 19 bases. Spanning cysteine to phenylalanine, the CDR3 consists of 15 amino acids. Just the 45-base CDR3 DNA is kept, in frame starting at base 1.

The CDR3 regions of human TCRbeta chains were subjected to immunosequencing. Concerning the study's data processing: Repertoire TCRs were matched against a reference library of SARS-CoV-2-specific TCRs generated with the MIRA antigen-specificity platform. Breadth was defined as the fraction of unique TCRs that were SARS-CoV-2-associated. Depth was defined as the fraction of total T cells that were SARS-CoV-2-associated. Using the MIRA data, every spike-specific TCR was mapped to the spike region that the TCR reacted to and assigned to either a CD4 or a CD8 class. Log10-transformed breadth and depth values were compared by one-way ANOVA with Sidak's multiple comparisons tests. Here the immuneACCESS table is served through TCRdb, limited to in-frame sequences with V and J called. Missing clones are a known gap in these copies; in checked studies unresolved V genes cover under half, and the rest lacks a known reason. Clone size and the V and J calls come from that table; the DNA yielded D and trimming. The sample yields approximately 100,000 clones; more than 75% were counted once. Roughly 10% of the sample is taken by the ten largest.

The origin of this receptor is an adult who received the AZD1222 COVID-19 vaccine. The rearranged chain carries TRBV5-4 and TRBJ2-7; a confident D gene designation cannot be given. The sequencing used peripheral blood, collected 28 days after the second AZD1222 dose. This receptor carries the CDR3 CASSHQGRGSHEQYF. The DNA reads TGTGCCAGCAGCCACCAAGGAAGAGGTTCCCACGAGCAGTACTTC.